Listed below are T cell receptor beta chains from one sample, sequenced in a study of identical twins. MiXCR was run by TCRdb on the 5' RACE reads, yielding one entry per CDR3 protein. The sample yields more than 600,000 distinct CDR3 sequences, 18% seen once. This sample was shared with a second study, whose subject was T cells expressing NK-cell markers.

Sequenced material: PBMCs. The receptors derive from a young woman in good health. The CDR3 runs from the conserved cysteine through the conserved F or W. Fields, in order: V gene, J gene, D gene, clone size, CDR3 protein, CDR3 DNA. The D gene is left open where the match is weak. Clone size is stated in some rows and not others, as once, few, many or a class when expanded.

>TRBV12-3/TRBV12-4|TRBJ2-1|TRBD2|few
CASSSGTSNPSSYNEQFF
TGTGCCAGCAGTTCCGGGACTAGCAACCCGAGCTCCTACAATGAGCAGTTCTTC
>TRBV5-1|TRBJ2-7|NA|few
CASSVDVFSYEQYF
TGCGCCAGCAGCGTCGACGTATTCTCCTACGAGCAGTACTTC
>TRBV12-3/TRBV12-4|TRBJ1-6|NA|NA
CASSSSPSQPLHF
TGTGCCAGCAGTTCCTCCCCTAGCCAACCCCTCCACTTT
>TRBV5-6|TRBJ1-2|TRBD1|few
CASTIRGVRVGYTF
TGTGCCAGCACCATCAGGGGGGTCAGGGTTGGCTACACCTTC
>TRBV18|TRBJ1-1|NA|NA
CASSPLSIQGTGDTEAFF
TGTGCCAGCTCACCTCTATCCATCCAGGGTACGGGGGACACTGAAGCTTTCTTT
>TRBV10-3|TRBJ2-1|TRBD1|many
CAIRGTAYNEQFF
TGTGCCATCAGGGGGACAGCCTACAATGAGCAGTTCTTC
>TRBV20-1|TRBJ2-7|TRBD1|few
CSVLSGTDYEQYF
TGCAGTGTACTCTCCGGGACAGACTACGAGCAGTACTTC
>TRBV7-9|TRBJ1-2|TRBD1|few
CASSLSLDRVDGYTF
TGTGCCAGCAGCTTATCTCTAGACAGGGTCGATGGCTACACCTTC
>TRBV20-1|TRBJ2-1|NA|many
CSARDRAGGSYNEQFF
TGCAGTGCTAGAGATCGAGCCGGGGGCTCCTACAATGAGCAGTTCTTC
>TRBV29-1|TRBJ1-5|NA|NA
CTRRISNQPQHF
TGCACCCGAAGGATTAGCAATCAGCCCCAGCATTTT
>TRBV9|TRBJ2-7|TRBD1|many
CASSVGGTDYEQYF
TGTGCCAGCAGCGTAGGGGGGACAGACTACGAGCAGTACTTC
>TRBV20-1|TRBJ2-7|NA|NA
CSANVGGLEQYF
TGCAGTGCTAATGTGGGAGGACTTGAGCAGTACTTC
>TRBV20-1|TRBJ2-1|NA|NA
CSASGRYYNEQFF
TGCAGTGCTAGTGGGAGATACTACAATGAGCAGTTCTTC
>TRBV16|TRBJ2-1|TRBD2|NA
CASSQSTSGNNEQFF
TGTGCCAGCAGCCAATCGACTAGCGGGAACAATGAGCAGTTCTTC
>TRBV11-2|TRBJ1-1|NA|few
CASSLEGGGMAEAFF
TGTGCCAGCAGCTTAGAAGGCGGGGGCATGGCTGAAGCTTTCTTT
>TRBV9|TRBJ2-3|TRBD1|few
CASSVEGTGRTDTQYF
TGTGCCAGCAGCGTTGAAGGGACAGGGAGGACAGATACGCAGTATTTT
>TRBV27|TRBJ2-1|TRBD2|few
CATSGGGGVNEQFF
TGTGCCACCTCTGGAGGCGGGGGGGTTAATGAGCAGTTCTTC
>TRBV5-5|TRBJ1-5|NA|few
CASSRGLGQPQHF
TGTGCCAGCAGCCGCGGATTGGGTCAGCCCCAGCATTTT
>TRBV5-5|TRBJ2-7|NA|NA
CASSLIGWTEAYEQYF
TGTGCCAGCAGCTTGATCGGGTGGACCGAAGCCTACGAGCAGTACTTC
>TRBV20-1|TRBJ1-2|NA|NA
CSAGVNGYTF
TGCAGTGCTGGAGTAAATGGCTACACCTTC
>TRBV5-1|TRBJ2-1|NA|few
CASSYVGGTARNEQFF
TGCGCCAGCAGCTATGTCGGCGGGACTGCGAGGAATGAGCAGTTCTTC
>TRBV10-3|TRBJ2-5|TRBD2|once
CAISAAGLAGIQETQYF
TGTGCCATCAGTGCGGCGGGACTAGCGGGGATCCAAGAGACCCAGTACTTC
>TRBV12-3/TRBV12-4|TRBJ2-5|NA|few
CASSWRLSALTGLETQYF
TGTGCCAGCAGTTGGCGGCTTAGTGCGCTTACGGGTTTAGAGACCCAGTACTTC
>TRBV29-1|TRBJ2-2|NA|few
CSVDGGLTGELFF
TGCAGCGTTGATGGTGGGTTGACCGGGGAGCTGTTTTTT
>TRBV20-1|TRBJ1-1|NA|NA
CSAIQGWNTEAFF
TGCAGTGCTATACAGGGTTGGAACACTGAAGCTTTCTTT
>TRBV18|TRBJ1-2|NA|NA
CASSQSGTEGYGYTF
TGTGCCAGCTCACAATCCGGGACCGAGGGTTATGGCTACACCTTC
>TRBV9|TRBJ2-3|NA|NA
CASSAQGGGGSTDTQYF
TGTGCCAGCAGCGCTCAGGGGGGAGGGGGAAGCACAGATACGCAGTATTTT
>TRBV10-3|TRBJ2-1|TRBD2|few
CAIVLAGVNEQFF
TGTGCCATCGTACTAGCGGGAGTTAATGAGCAGTTCTTC
>TRBV5-1|TRBJ2-7|NA|few
CASSLVRDGAYEQYF
TGCGCCAGCAGCTTGGTCCGGGACGGAGCCTACGAGCAGTACTTC
>TRBV7-6|TRBJ2-2|TRBD1|NA
CASSQAWDRNTGELFF
TGTGCCAGCAGCCAGGCCTGGGACAGAAACACCGGGGAGCTGTTTTTT
>TRBV6-5|TRBJ1-3|NA|NA
CASSYNQGPVFGNTIYF
TGTGCCAGCAGTTACAACCAGGGTCCCGTTTTTGGAAACACCATATATTTT
>TRBV20-1|TRBJ1-3|NA|NA
CSAKQGSGNTIYF
TGCAGTGCTAAACAGGGCTCTGGAAACACCATATATTTT
>TRBV3-1|TRBJ2-3|NA|many
CASRGSPSTDTQYF
TGTGCCAGCAGGGGCAGCCCTAGCACAGATACGCAGTATTTT
>TRBV27|TRBJ2-5|NA|NA
CASKRAGKETQYF
TGTGCCAGCAAGAGAGCGGGTAAAGAGACCCAGTACTTC
>TRBV15|TRBJ2-2|NA|NA
CATIAVNTGELFF
TGTGCCACCATAGCGGTGAACACCGGGGAGCTGTTTTTT
>TRBV10-3|TRBJ2-5|NA|few
CAISEGREETQYF
TGTGCCATCAGTGAAGGCCGGGAAGAGACCCAGTACTTC
>TRBV20-1|TRBJ2-7|NA|NA
CSARFPRGEQYF
TGCAGTGCTAGATTCCCTCGAGGGGAGCAGTACTTC